These 10 T cell receptor beta chains were all obtained from the same sample, sequenced in a study of siplizumab effects on memory and regulatory T cells. Libraries were prepared by immunoSEQ multiplex PCR; TCRdb keeps only in-frame clonotypes and omits some of them. This sample carries 100,000 to 110,000 clones, 91% of them seen once, and the ten largest clones take around 0.15%. Sequencing was performed on CD4+ T cells sorted from blood. These receptors originate from a human donor in good health.

This clone has just one count. The chain recombines TRBV6-6 with TRBJ1-2; D perhaps matches TRBD1 (6 bases). From germline, CDR1 is MNHNY and CDR2 SVGAGI (reference sequence). The CDR3 has 15 residues. V lost 5 bases, J lost 3 bases, and 16 bases lay in between. Here the CDR3 reads CASSPTTGRDYGYTF. The DNA of the CDR3 is TGTGCCAGCAGTCCGACGACAGGACGTGACTATGGCTACACCTTC.

This chain uses TRBV7-2 with TRBJ2-3; D uncertain. The CDR3 extends over 14 amino acids. V was cut by 1 base and J by 3 bases, with 8 bases left in between. Looked up from germline, CDR1 is SGHTA and CDR2 is FQGNSA. CDR3 in amino acids: CASSLVGSTDTQYF. The CDR3 nucleotides are TGTGCCAGCAGCTTAGTGGGGTCGACAGATACGCAGTATTTT.

The gene calls are TRBV4-2 and TRBJ2-7, with 10 bases matching TRBD1. This CDR3 spans 15 amino acids. Germline V gene sequence: CDR1 LGHNA, CDR2 YNFKEQ. The J segment lost 3 bases and the V segment lost 5 bases, leaving 7 bases of the junction unmatched. The CDR3 sequence is CASSATGTGDYEQYF. In DNA, the CDR3 is TGTGCCAGCAGCGCTACCGGGACAGGGGACTACGAGCAGTACTTC.

This rearrangement joins TRBV28 to TRBJ1-2; 7 bases fit TRBD1. The germline gives CDR1 MDHEN, CDR2 SYDVKM. V was clipped by 6 bases and J by 3 bases; unmatched bases: 1. The length of the CDR3 is 12 residues. For the CDR3, the DNA is TGTGCCAGCAGGGGGACAGACTATGGCTACACCTTC. Amino acid sequence: CASRGTDYGYTF.

The count of this clone is one. The CDR3 nucleotides are TGTGCCAGCAGCCCCTTGGGACAGGCTGGCACTGAAGCTTTCTTT. Amino acid sequence: CASSPLGQAGTEAFF. This chain links TRBV14 with TRBJ1-1, with 8 bases matching TRBD1. Germline V gives CDR1 SGHDN, CDR2 FVKESK. This CDR3 is 15 amino acids long. Trimming took 4 bases from V and 4 from J; bases not matched to a gene: 8.

V gene TRBV19 combines with J gene TRBJ1-2; 7 bases line up with TRBD1. This CDR3 contains 11 residues. The V segment lost 9 bases and the J segment 8 bases; nucleotides outside the gene matches: 6. Germline assignment: CDR1 LNHDA and CDR2 SQIVND (reference sequence). CDR3 sequence: CASRDSGGYTF. CDR3 bases: TGTGCCAGCCGGGACAGTGGGGGCTACACCTTC.

CDR3 residues: CASSKTGLGYTF. The DNA of the CDR3 is TGTGCCAGCAGTAAGACAGGGCTCGGCTACACCTTC. This chain connects TRBV6-1 to TRBJ1-2, with 7 bases matching TRBD1. Looked up from germline, CDR1 is MNHNS and CDR2 is SASEGT. This CDR3 region has 12 residues. The J segment lost 8 bases and the V segment lost 5 bases, leaving 5 bases of the junction unmatched.

This chain joins TRBV19 and TRBJ2-1; 9 bases line up with TRBD2. Germline V gene sequence: CDR1 LNHDA, CDR2 SQIVND (reference sequence). The CDR3 covers 15 residues. Germline trimming cut 7 bases from V and 12 bases from J; bases unmatched to any gene: 16. CDR3 loop: CASNVAGVLGGRQFF. In DNA form, the CDR3 reads TGTGCCAGTAACGTAGCGGGGGTGCTGGGGGGAAGGCAGTTCTTC. The complete variable domain, with remaining parts taken from reference TRBV19 and TRBJ2-1, reads DGGITQSPKYLFRKEGQNVTLSCEQNLNHDAMYWYRQDPGQGLRLIYYSQIVNDFQKGDIAEGYSVSREKKESFPLTVTSAQKNPTAFYLCASNVAGVLGGRQFFGPGTRLTVL.

The V gene is TRBV2, the J gene TRBJ2-3, with TRBD2 as a possible D gene (6 bases). Trimming took off 3 bases at V and 1 base at J, with 8 bases between the two ends. This CDR3 has 14 residues. Germline V gives CDR1 SNHLY, CDR2 FYNNEI. CDR3 DNA: TGTGCCAGCAGTGATGGCGGGGGCACAGATACGCAGTATTTT. Protein: CASSDGGGTDTQYF.

The chain has TRBV2 and TRBJ2-2; 9 positions match TRBD1. The CDR3 runs 15 residues. Germline CDR1 reads SNHLY; CDR2 reads FYNNEI. Germline trimming cut 5 bases from V and 4 bases from J; bases unmatched to any gene: 5. The CDR3 spells CASSFGTGRTGELFF. The CDR3 DNA reads as TGTGCCAGCAGTTTTGGGACAGGGCGCACCGGGGAGCTGTTTTTT.